These 14 T cell receptor beta chains originate from one sample sequenced in a study of blood T cell repertoires in COVID-19. Clones were read by immunoSEQ multiplex PCR, and TCRdb kept only the in-frame ones, dropping some. The sample includes hundreds of thousands of clones, roughly 86% of them seen just once. Sequenced: peripheral blood. These receptors all stem from an older woman with COVID-19, enrolled during active disease.

V is TRBV29-1 and J is TRBJ2-3; 9 bases align to TRBD1. The CDR3 has 17 amino acids. CDR1 and CDR2 from the germline V gene are SQVTM and ANQGSEA. The J segment lost 0 bases and the V segment lost 3 bases, leaving 10 bases of the junction unmatched. CDR3 sequence: CSVEGDRELTSTDTQYF. Here the CDR3 DNA reads TGCAGCGTTGAGGGGGACAGGGAACTTACTAGCACAGATACGCAGTATTTT.

J is TRBJ2-3 and V is TRBV6-2 or TRBV6-3; 11 positions agree with TRBD2. V gave up 5 bases and J gave up 2 bases; unmatched junction bases: 6. The length of the CDR3 is 16 residues. Germline loops: CDR1 MNHEY, CDR2 SVGEGT. The CDR3 region has the DNA TGTGCCAGCAGTCAGGGACTAGCGGCAATCACAGATACGCAGTATTTT. Translating it yields CASSQGLAAITDTQYF.

The chain couples TRBV30 to TRBJ1-1; unclear D gene. The germline CDR1 and CDR2 sequences are GTSNPN and SVGIG (reference sequence). Trimming left V 8 bases short and J 0 bases short, with 13 bases between. This CDR3 has 13 amino acids. The CDR3 loop is CARVMIVNTEAFF. In nucleotides, the CDR3 is TGTGCCCGCGTAATGATCGTGAACACTGAAGCTTTCTTT.

The chain is built from TRBV9 and TRBJ2-1; a possible D gene is TRBD2 (5 bases). The V end lost 4 bases, the J end lost 6 bases, and 11 bases lay between the germline ends. The germline V gene encodes CDR1 SGDLS and CDR2 YYNGEE. The CDR3 is made up of 13 amino acids. As DNA, the CDR3 is TGTGCCAGCAGCTCCTCTGGAGGCAATGAGCAGTTCTTC. Protein product: CASSSSGGNEQFF. The full variable domain, its missing parts supplied by reference TRBV9 and TRBJ2-1, is DSGVTQTPKHLITATGQRVTLRCSPRSGDLSVYWYQQSLDQGLQFLIQYYNGEERAKGNILERFSAQQFPDLHSELNLSSLELGDSALYFCASSSSGGNEQFFGPGTRLTVL.

The chain employs TRBV18 and TRBJ2-1, with D perhaps TRBD2 (5 bases). CDR1 is KGHSH and CDR2 is LQKENI in the germline V gene. Trimming removed 6 bases from V and 0 bases from J, with 12 bases in between. This CDR3 is built from 15 residues. The CDR3 region is CASSRPGSSYNEQFF. The CDR3 nucleotides read TGTGCCAGCTCCCGGCCGGGGAGCTCCTACAATGAGCAGTTCTTC.

This clone was seen a single time. Distinct nucleotide sequences in the sample also encode this CDR3. The rearrangement links TRBV3-1 (or the pseudogene TRBV3-2) to TRBJ1-5; 7 nucleotides align to TRBD1. CDR3 size: 13 residues. V shed 2 bases and J 7 bases; nucleotides not matched to a gene: 2. From germline, CDR1 is LGHDT and CDR2 YNNKEL (reference sequence). CDR3 region: CASSQQGEQPQHF. CDR3 DNA: TGTGCCAGCAGCCAACAGGGGGAACAGCCCCAGCATTTT.

The V call is TRBV4-1, the J call TRBJ1-5; the D gene is possibly TRBD1 (6 bases). The germline gives CDR1 MGHRA, CDR2 YSYEKL. V shed 5 bases and J shed 2 bases, with 13 bases lying between them. The CDR3 totals 15 residues. This CDR3 is CASSSRGRGNQPQHF. DNA for the CDR3: TGCGCCAGCAGCTCGAGGGGGAGGGGCAATCAGCCCCAGCATTTT.

This chain joins TRBV20-1 and TRBJ1-1, with D perhaps TRBD1 (6 bases). The CDR3 runs to 15 residues. Germline V gene sequence: CDR1 DFQATT, CDR2 SNEGSKA (reference sequence). The V gene lost 3 bases and the J gene lost 0 bases, with 14 bases spanning the gap. CDR3 protein: CSASPAGVLNTEAFF. CDR3 bases: TGCAGTGCTAGTCCTGCAGGGGTATTGAACACTGAAGCTTTCTTT.

Worth noting for this clone: The same CDR3 also results from other DNA sequences found in this sample. V usage is TRBV5-1 and J usage is TRBJ1-2; 8 bases are a match to TRBD1. The CDR3 extends over 14 amino acids. Germline values: CDR1 SGHRS, CDR2 YFSETQ. The V and J ends lost 3 bases and 2 bases, in that order; junction bases with no gene match: 3. The CDR3 spells CASSSGQGNYGYTF. CDR3 coding DNA: TGCGCCAGCAGCTCCGGACAGGGAAACTATGGCTACACCTTC.

The rearrangement joins TRBV6-5 to TRBJ2-7; 7 bases line up with TRBD1. This CDR3 has 13 amino acids. Losses at the gene ends were 6 bases for V and 2 bases for J; bases not matched to a gene: 4. CDR1 is MNHEY, CDR2 SVGAGI, per germline. The CDR3 bases are TGTGCCAGCAGCACCGGGACAGCCTACGAGCAGTACTTC. Amino acid sequence: CASSTGTAYEQYF.

The V gene is TRBV19, the J gene TRBJ2-3; 7 nucleotides line up with TRBD1. Germline V CDR1 and CDR2: LNHDA, SQIVND (reference sequence). J was trimmed by 3 bases and V by 8 bases; bases with no gene match: 8. The CDR3 totals 14 residues. The CDR3 region is CASCQGVETDTQYF. The CDR3 region has the DNA TGTGCCAGTTGTCAGGGGGTTGAAACAGATACGCAGTATTTT. The variable domain in full, with the rest retrieved from reference TRBV19 and TRBJ2-3, is DGGITQSPKYLFRKEGQNVTLSCEQNLNHDAMYWYRQDPGQGLRLIYYSQIVNDFQKGDIAEGYSVSREKKESFPLTVTSAQKNPTAFYLCASCQGVETDTQYFGPGTRLTVL.

The rearrangement uses TRBV6-5 and TRBJ1-3; 7 bases agree with TRBD1. The V gene end was trimmed by 4 bases and the J gene end by 0 bases; junction bases not matched to a gene: 6. The CDR3 is made up of 16 amino acids. The V gene's germline CDR1 is MNHEY and CDR2 SVGAGI. The CDR3: CASSWDSLNSGNTIYF. In DNA form, the CDR3 reads TGTGCCAGCAGTTGGGACAGCCTGAACTCTGGAAACACCATATATTTT.

Here the CDR3 reads CASSLTGETYQPQHF. As DNA, the CDR3 is TGTGCCAGCAGTTTAACCGGGGAGACGTATCAGCCCCAGCATTTT. V and J are TRBV27 and TRBJ1-5; D unclear. The V end was cut by 2 bases, the J end by 5 bases, with 13 bases between. This CDR3 comprises 15 residues. Germline-derived CDR1 and CDR2 are MNHEY and SMNVEV (reference sequence).

The rearrangement links TRBV4-2 to TRBJ2-5, with 8 nucleotides matching TRBD2. Germline CDR1 reads LGHNA; CDR2 reads YNFKEQ. The CDR3 sequence is 15 residues long. V trimming: 4 bases; J trimming: 2 bases; junction bases outside the gene matches: 6. The CDR3 sequence is CASSLKAGDQETQYF. CDR3 coding DNA: TGTGCCAGCAGCCTTAAAGCGGGGGATCAAGAGACCCAGTACTTC.